This T cell receptor (beta chain) was sequenced in a study of cytomegalovirus exposure and HLA in healthy donors. PCR was performed using 60 Vbeta and 13 Jbeta primers. Method: immunoSEQ multiplex PCR; TCRdb's copy keeps in-frame clones and lacks some. The sample holds over 150,000 clones, approximately 69% seen once. Trimming removed 5 bases from V and 8 bases from J, with 6 bases in between. The CDR3 has 9 amino acids. Germline lookup yields CDR1 DFQATT and CDR2 SNEGSKA (reference sequence). The rearrangement links TRBV20-1 to TRBJ1-2; maybe TRBD1 (5 bases). This TCR was sampled from a man in his thirties or forties in good health and CMV-seronegative. Sequencing was carried out using PBMCs. The CDR3 loop reads CSAGGGYTF. The CDR3 DNA sequence: TGCAGTGCTGGGGGGGGCTACACCTTC.